This TCR beta chain was profiled in a study of CD4 T cells in relation to SARS-CoV-2 and coronaviruses. Across the whole study: Convalescent patients had median age about 40 years, range about 20 to 72.

The CDR3 consists of 15 residues. The germline V and J ends were trimmed by 2 bases and 5 bases, with 15 bases remaining between them. CDR1 is MNHNS and CDR2 is SASEGT in the germline V gene. CD4 enrichment then naive enrichment separated naive from memory CD4+ cells. Sequencing was performed with immunoSEQ multiplex PCR; in TCRdb, only in-frame clones are kept and a portion is missing. The table includes about 37,000 clones, 70% to 90% detected once. This clone turned up a few times. No antigen is known for it. Study-wide points: No crossreactivity against non-spike viral proteins was tested here.

The sample consisted of memory CD4+ T cells from PBMCs. This chain connects TRBV6-1 to TRBJ2-5; D not certain. The source is an adult with COVID-19. DNA for the CDR3: TGTGCCAGCAGTGAACGGAGTGACGGTCGGGAGACCCAGTACTTC. Amino acid sequence: CASSERSDGRETQYF.